This T cell receptor beta chain was sequenced in a study of Graves' ophthalmopathy and Graves' hyperthyroidism. This CDR3 is 13 amino acids long. The germline V and J ends were trimmed by 6 bases and 9 bases, with 14 bases remaining between them. The authors amplified TCR beta CDR3 regions, and they did so from RNA transcripts for repertoire sequencing. RT-PCR with HTBI primers came first, then second-round multiplex PCR. MiXCR, applied by TCRdb to the multiplex PCR reads, yields one record per CDR3 protein. Counted here are about 620,000 distinct CDR3 sequences, roughly 20% occurring once; the ten biggest clones make up around 6.5%. This clonotype was recorded a few times.

The sample comprised peripheral blood. This chain joins TRBV12-3 or TRBV12-4 and TRBJ2-2; no clear D gene. The clonotype originates from a woman aged 18-29 years with stable Graves' hyperthyroidism. Some clones in this sample may be carry-over from other donors' samples. The CDR3 nucleotides read TGTGCCAGCAGCCTTCCCCCTGTCCGGGAGCTGTTTTTT. It is translated as CASSLPPVRELFF.